Listed below are T cell receptor beta chains from one sample, sequenced in a study of cytomegalovirus exposure and HLA in healthy donors. The data were produced by immunoSEQ multiplex PCR, yet TCRdb's version contains in-frame clones alone and is incomplete. The repertoire holds over 200,000 clones, with roughly 84% as singletons. The specimen sequenced was PBMCs. Source of these receptors: a woman aged 18-29 years in good health and CMV-seropositive. Each CDR3 is given with its conserved first and last residue.

CDR3 | V | length | J
CASSLTGGLFYGYTF | TRBV5-5 | 15 | TRBJ1-2
CASSGREGPYEQYF | TRBV5-1 | 14 | TRBJ2-7
CSVTDRNTIYF | TRBV29-1 | 11 | TRBJ1-3
CASSLGGLAGVEQYF | TRBV5-4 | 15 | TRBJ2-7
CASSARGGRNYGYTF | TRBV6-5 | 15 | TRBJ1-2
CSVEITGYQETQYF | TRBV29-1 | 14 | TRBJ2-5
CASSFRTGPNSYNEQFF | TRBV27 | 17 | TRBJ2-1
CASSWDSGRQLHQPQHF | TRBV7-8 | 17 | TRBJ1-5
CATSRADGLAGRRLDEQFF | TRBV15 | 19 | TRBJ2-1
CASSPTESNQPQHF | TRBV28 | 14 | TRBJ1-5
CASSLGLGDGYTF | TRBV11-2 | 13 | TRBJ1-2
CASSPGTSGRKVIYEQYF | TRBV7-9 | 18 | TRBJ2-7
CASSSGTRTSNYGYTF | TRBV5-1 | 16 | TRBJ1-2
CASSLQGRNTEAFF | TRBV5-6 | 14 | TRBJ1-1
CASMEEGGSWETQYF | TRBV4-1 | 15 | TRBJ2-5
CASSRDRSFGYGYTF | TRBV7-6 | 15 | TRBJ1-2
CASSPGLAGEYNEQFF | TRBV6-6 | 16 | TRBJ2-1
CASRMDRGVYPNEKLFF | TRBV28 | 17 | TRBJ1-4
CASSSRRDTEAFF | TRBV7-2 | 13 | TRBJ1-1
CASSKVGGQGRLNEKLFF | TRBV21-1 | 18 | TRBJ1-4
CASSLTGGPYEQYF | TRBV27 | 14 | TRBJ2-7
CASKRRQAPSTDTQYF | TRBV2 | 16 | TRBJ2-3
CSVEDGKGAQTTDTQYF | TRBV29-1 | 17 | TRBJ2-3
CASSQSGPPRIYGYTF | TRBV16 | 16 | TRBJ1-2
CASRIQVTGDHGYTF | TRBV6-1 | 15 | TRBJ1-2
CASSTSGYSAQETQYF | TRBV19 | 16 | TRBJ2-5
CASSVETSGYEQYF | TRBV10-1 | 14 | TRBJ2-7
CASSLEASGTDTQYF | TRBV5-1 | 15 | TRBJ2-3
CAWGQGATEAFF | TRBV30 | 12 | TRBJ1-1
CASSMGNREFPQPQHF | TRBV19 | 16 | TRBJ1-5
CATSFDYYEQYF | TRBV15 | 12 | TRBJ2-7
CASRRGGLGKNIQYF | TRBV6-5 | 15 | TRBJ2-4
CASSLTGNSYEQYF | TRBV4-1 | 14 | TRBJ2-7
CASSVAQGSTEAFF | TRBV9 | 14 | TRBJ1-1
CASSLAPQEQFF | TRBV7-8 | 12 | TRBJ2-1
CASSFTLGKAGPHYNEQFF | TRBV27 | 19 | TRBJ2-1
CASSASRPGQETQYF | TRBV6-1 | 15 | TRBJ2-5
CASSPDGSYGYTF | TRBV9 | 13 | TRBJ1-2
CSVERTGGLTDTQYF | TRBV29-1 | 15 | TRBJ2-3
CASSRLTGHTEAFF | TRBV7-9 | 14 | TRBJ1-1
CASSPRTGAGIIQYF | TRBV9 | 15 | TRBJ2-4
CSVGEFQATGELFF | TRBV29-1 | 14 | TRBJ2-2
CASSPRLLYQETQYF | TRBV7-8 | 15 | TRBJ2-5
CASSPNSEDYGYTF | TRBV7-9 | 14 | TRBJ1-2
CASSSPIGQGNYGYTF | TRBV28 | 16 | TRBJ1-2